This entry features one T cell receptor (beta chain) sequence. Its antigen remains unknown. This sample was included in a study of cytomegalovirus exposure and HLA in healthy donors. Study-wide results and limits: The CMV antigen specificity of a few CMV-associated chains was confirmed through in vitro analysis.

PCR involved 60 Vbeta and 13 Jbeta primers. Sequenced by immunoSEQ multiplex PCR; TCRdb stores in-frame clones only, minus some. The sample lists approximately 80,000 clones; 65% to 75% were seen once. Germline V gene sequence: CDR1 SGHRS, CDR2 YFSETQ. Germline trimming cut 0 bases from V and 5 bases from J; bases unmatched to any gene: 3. The CDR3 has 14 amino acids. This clonotype originated in a woman aged 40 to 50 in good health and CMV-seropositive. The chain uses TRBV5-1 and TRBJ2-5; TRBD2 aligns across 8 bases. Sequencing was performed on PBMCs. This CDR3 reads CASSLVTSVETQYF. For the CDR3, the DNA is TGCGCCAGCAGCTTGGTGACTAGCGTGGAGACCCAGTACTTC.